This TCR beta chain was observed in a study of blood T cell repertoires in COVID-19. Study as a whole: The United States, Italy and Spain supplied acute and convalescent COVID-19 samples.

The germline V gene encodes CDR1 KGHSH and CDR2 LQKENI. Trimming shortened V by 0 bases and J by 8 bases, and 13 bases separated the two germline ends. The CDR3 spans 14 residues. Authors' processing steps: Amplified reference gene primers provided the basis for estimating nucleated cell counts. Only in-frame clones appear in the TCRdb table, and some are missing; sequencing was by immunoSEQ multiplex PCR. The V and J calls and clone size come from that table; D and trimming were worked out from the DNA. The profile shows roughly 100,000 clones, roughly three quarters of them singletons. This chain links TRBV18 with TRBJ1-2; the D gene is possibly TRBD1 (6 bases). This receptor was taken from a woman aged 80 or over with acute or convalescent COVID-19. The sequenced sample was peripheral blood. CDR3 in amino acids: CASSPPDSSWGYTF. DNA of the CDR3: TGTGCCAGCTCACCACCGGACAGTTCTTGGGGCTACACCTTC.